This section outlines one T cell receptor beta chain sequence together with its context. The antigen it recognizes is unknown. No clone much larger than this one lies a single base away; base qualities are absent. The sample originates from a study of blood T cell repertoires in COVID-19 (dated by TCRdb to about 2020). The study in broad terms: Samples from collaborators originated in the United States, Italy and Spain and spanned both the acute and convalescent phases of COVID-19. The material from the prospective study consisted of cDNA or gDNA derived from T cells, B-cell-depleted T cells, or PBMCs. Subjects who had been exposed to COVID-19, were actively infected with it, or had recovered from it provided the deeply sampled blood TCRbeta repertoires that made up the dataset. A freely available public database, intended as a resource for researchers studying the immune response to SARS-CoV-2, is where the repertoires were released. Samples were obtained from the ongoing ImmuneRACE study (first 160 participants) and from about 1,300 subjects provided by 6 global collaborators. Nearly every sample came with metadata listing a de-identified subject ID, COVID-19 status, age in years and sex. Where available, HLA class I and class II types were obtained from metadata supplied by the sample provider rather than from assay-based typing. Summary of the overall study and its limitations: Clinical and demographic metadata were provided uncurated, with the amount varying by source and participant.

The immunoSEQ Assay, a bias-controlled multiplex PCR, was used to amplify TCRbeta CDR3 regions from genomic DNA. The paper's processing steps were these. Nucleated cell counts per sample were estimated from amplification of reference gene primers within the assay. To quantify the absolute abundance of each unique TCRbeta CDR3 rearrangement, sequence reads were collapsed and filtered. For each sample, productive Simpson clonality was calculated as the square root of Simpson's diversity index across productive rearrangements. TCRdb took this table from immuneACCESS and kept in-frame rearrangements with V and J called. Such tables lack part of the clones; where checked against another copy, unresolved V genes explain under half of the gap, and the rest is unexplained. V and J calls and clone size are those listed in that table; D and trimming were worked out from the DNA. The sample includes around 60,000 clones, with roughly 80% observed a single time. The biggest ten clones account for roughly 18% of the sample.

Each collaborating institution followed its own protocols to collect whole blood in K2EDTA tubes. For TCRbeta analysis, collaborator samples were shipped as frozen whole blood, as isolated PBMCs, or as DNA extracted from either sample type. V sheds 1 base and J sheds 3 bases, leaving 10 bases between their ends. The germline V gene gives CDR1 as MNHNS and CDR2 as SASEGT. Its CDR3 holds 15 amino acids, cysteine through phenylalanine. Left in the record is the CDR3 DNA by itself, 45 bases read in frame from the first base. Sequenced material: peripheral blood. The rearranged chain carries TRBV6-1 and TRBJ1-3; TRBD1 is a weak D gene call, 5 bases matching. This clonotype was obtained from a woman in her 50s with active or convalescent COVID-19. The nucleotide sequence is TGTGCCAGCAGTGAAGGGGGGGATCTTGGAAACACCATATATTTT. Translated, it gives CASSEGGDLGNTIYF.